The entry below describes one TCR beta chain. What it recognizes is unknown. This sample was taken from a study of cytomegalovirus exposure and HLA in healthy donors. Background on the study: Samples from HLA-typed donors yielded about 85 million unique TCRs in an early data release. Study-level points and caveats: A later analysis linked around 17,000 TCR beta sequences to HLA alleles at 0.05 false discovery rate.

PCR used 60 Vbeta primers and 13 Jbeta primers. Clones were sequenced by immunoSEQ multiplex PCR, and TCRdb holds only the in-frame ones, with some missing. In the table there are some 200,000 clones, 82% of which are singletons. The sample consisted of PBMCs. The clonotype comes from a boy aged 2 to 9 in good health and CMV-seronegative.

The CDR3 DNA follows: TGTGCCAGCAGCGGGACTAGCGGATTCTACAATGAGCAGTTCTTC. This encodes CASSGTSGFYNEQFF. The rearrangement links TRBV9 to TRBJ2-1, with 10 bases fitting TRBD2. V trimming: 3 bases; J trimming: 3 bases; junction bases outside the gene matches: 3. The CDR3 has 15 amino acids. Germline V gives CDR1 SGDLS, CDR2 YYNGEE. The full variable domain, rest sourced from reference TRBV9 and TRBJ2-1, is DSGVTQTPKHLITATGQRVTLRCSPRSGDLSVYWYQQSLDQGLQFLIQYYNGEERAKGNILERFSAQQFPDLHSELNLSSLELGDSALYFCASSGTSGFYNEQFFGPGTRLTVL.